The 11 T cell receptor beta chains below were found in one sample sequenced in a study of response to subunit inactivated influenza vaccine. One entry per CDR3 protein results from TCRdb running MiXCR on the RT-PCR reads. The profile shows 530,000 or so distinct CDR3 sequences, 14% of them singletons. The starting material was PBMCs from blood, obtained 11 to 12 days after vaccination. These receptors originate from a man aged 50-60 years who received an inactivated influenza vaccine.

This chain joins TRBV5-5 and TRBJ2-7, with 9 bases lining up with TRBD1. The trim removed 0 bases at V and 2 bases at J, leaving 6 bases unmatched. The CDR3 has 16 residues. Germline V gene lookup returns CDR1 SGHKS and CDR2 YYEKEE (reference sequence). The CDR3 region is CASSLGQGVGTYEQYF. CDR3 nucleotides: TGTGCCAGCAGCTTGGGACAGGGGGTTGGGACCTACGAGCAGTACTTC. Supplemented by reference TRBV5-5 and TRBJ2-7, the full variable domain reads DAGVTQSPTHLIKTRGQQVTLRCSPISGHKSVSWYQQVLGQGPQFIFQYYEKEERGRGNFPDRFSARQFPNYSSELNVNALLLGDSALYLCASSLGQGVGTYEQYFGPGTRLTVT.

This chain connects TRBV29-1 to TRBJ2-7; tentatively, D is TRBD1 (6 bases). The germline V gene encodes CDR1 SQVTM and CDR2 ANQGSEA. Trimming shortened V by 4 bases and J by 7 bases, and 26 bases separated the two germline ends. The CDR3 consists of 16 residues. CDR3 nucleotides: TGCAGCGTTGGGACAGCGAGCTATTTTTACCCTACTGAGCAGTACTTC. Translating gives CSVGTASYFYPTEQYF.

The chain's CDR3 is CASSLAGPRDEKLFF. CDR3 coding DNA: TGTGCCAGCAGCTTAGCCGGCCCCCGGGACGAAAAACTGTTTTTT. J is TRBJ1-4 and V is TRBV7-9; D might be TRBD1 (5 bases). The germline gives CDR1 SEHNR, CDR2 FQNEAQ (reference sequence). V lost 0 bases, J lost 8 bases, and 13 bases lay in between. This CDR3 is built from 15 residues.

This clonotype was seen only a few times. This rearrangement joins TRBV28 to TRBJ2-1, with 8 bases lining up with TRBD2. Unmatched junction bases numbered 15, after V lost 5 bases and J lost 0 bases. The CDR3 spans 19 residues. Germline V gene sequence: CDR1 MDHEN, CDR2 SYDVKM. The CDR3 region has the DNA TGTGCCAGCAGTACGGGAGGGGGGGGCACCCGGAGCTCCTACAATGAGCAGTTCTTC. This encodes CASSTGGGGTRSSYNEQFF. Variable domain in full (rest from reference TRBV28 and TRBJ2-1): DVKVTQSSRYLVKRTGEKVFLECVQDMDHENMFWYRQDPGLGLRLIYFSYDVKMKEKGDIPEGYSVSREKKERFSLILESASTNQTSMYLCASSTGGGGTRSSYNEQFFGPGTRLTVL.

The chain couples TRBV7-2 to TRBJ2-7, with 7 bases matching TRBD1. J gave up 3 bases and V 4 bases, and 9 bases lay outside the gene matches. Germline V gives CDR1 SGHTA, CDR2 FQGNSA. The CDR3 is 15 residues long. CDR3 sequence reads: CASSSSLAGGYEQYF. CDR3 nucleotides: TGTGCCAGCAGCTCATCTCTGGCAGGGGGCTACGAGCAGTACTTC.

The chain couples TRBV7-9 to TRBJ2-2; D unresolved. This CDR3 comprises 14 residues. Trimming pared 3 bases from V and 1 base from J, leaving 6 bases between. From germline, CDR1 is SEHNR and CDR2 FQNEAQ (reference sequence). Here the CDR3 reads CASSFPLNTGELFF. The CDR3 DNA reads TGTGCCAGCAGCTTTCCCTTGAACACCGGGGAGCTGTTTTTT.

The CDR3 protein is CSGKTSGVDNEQFF. CDR3 nucleotides: TGCAGTGGGAAGACTAGCGGGGTAGACAATGAGCAGTTCTTC. The chain joins TRBV20-1 to TRBJ2-1; TRBD2 matches at 11 bases. V was clipped by 7 bases and J by 5 bases; unmatched bases: 7. Germline CDR1 DFQATT, CDR2 SNEGSKA (reference sequence). The CDR3 sequence is 14 residues long.

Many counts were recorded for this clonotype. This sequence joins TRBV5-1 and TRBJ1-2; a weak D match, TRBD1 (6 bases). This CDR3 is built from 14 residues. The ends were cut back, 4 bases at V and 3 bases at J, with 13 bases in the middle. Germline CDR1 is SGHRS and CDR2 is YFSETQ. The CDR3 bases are TGCGCCAGCAGCGCAGGGGATCTATACTATGGCTACACCTTC. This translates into CASSAGDLYYGYTF.

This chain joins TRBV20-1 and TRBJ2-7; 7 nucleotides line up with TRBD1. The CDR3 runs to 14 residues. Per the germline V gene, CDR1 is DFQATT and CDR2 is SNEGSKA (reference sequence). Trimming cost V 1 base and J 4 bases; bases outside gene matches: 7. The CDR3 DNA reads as TGCAGTGCTAGAGGAGACAGGGAAGTTTACGAGCAGTACTTC. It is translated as CSARGDREVYEQYF.

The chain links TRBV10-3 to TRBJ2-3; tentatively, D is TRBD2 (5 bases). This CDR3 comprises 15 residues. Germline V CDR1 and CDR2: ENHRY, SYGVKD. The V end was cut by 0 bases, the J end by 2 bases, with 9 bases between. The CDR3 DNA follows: TGTGCCATCAGTGAGTCGACTACGGCCACAGATACGCAGTATTTT. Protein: CAISESTTATDTQYF.

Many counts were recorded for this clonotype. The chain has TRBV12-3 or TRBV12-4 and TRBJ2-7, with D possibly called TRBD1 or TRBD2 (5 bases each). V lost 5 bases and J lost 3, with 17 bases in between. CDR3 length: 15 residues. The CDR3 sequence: CASSPMGRELYEQYF. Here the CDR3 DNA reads TGTGCCAGCAGTCCGATGGGACGAGAACTCTACGAGCAGTACTTC.